This T cell receptor beta chain was captured by sequencing in a study of T cells expressing NK-cell markers. Across the whole study: HCMV seropositivity marked most of the eight sequenced donors; one was seronegative.

Overall study findings and caveats: In a handful of donors, dominant clonotypes made up 28.3-60.1% of CD3+CD56-NKG2C+ cells. Dominant NKG2C+ clonotypes were found to form roughly 1.0-7.0% of CD8+ T cells in six donors.

For each CDR3 protein, TCRdb gives one entry from its re-call of the 5' RACE reads, without DNA. The repertoire table contains 350,000 to 500,000 distinct CDR3 sequences. Concerning this clonotype: Its target is not known.

What was sequenced was blood T cells: a sorted CD56 or NKG2C T cell subset, CD4+ or CD8+ T cells, or bulk PBMC T cells (not recorded which). This receptor was obtained from a woman aged 18 to 69 in good health.

The chain's CDR3 is CSARGAGGLFF. The rearrangement links TRBV20-1 to TRBJ2-2. The V gene's germline CDR1 is DFQATT and CDR2 SNEGSKA (reference sequence). The CDR3 is made up of 11 amino acids.